This T cell receptor (beta chain) was identified during a study of blood T cell repertoires in COVID-19. Whole-study context: Specimens from acute and convalescent COVID-19 originated in the United States, Italy and Spain.

TCRdb's table, derived via immunoSEQ multiplex PCR, lists solely in-frame clones and lacks some. The data contain more than 9,500 clones, roughly 91% of them seen just once; the ten biggest clones take up 20% to 25%. The V and J ends lost 4 bases and 2 bases, in that order; junction bases with no gene match: 4. Germline CDR1 is SGHRS and CDR2 is YFSETQ. CDR3 length: 14 residues. This clone was recorded only once. The specimen sequenced was peripheral blood. The TCR sequence derives from a woman aged 55-69 years with active COVID-19. V and J are TRBV5-1 and TRBJ2-7; 9 positions agree with TRBD1. CDR3 sequence (DNA): TGCGCCAGCAGCACCGGGACAGGGACCTACGAGCAGTACTTC. This gives the protein CASSTGTGTYEQYF.